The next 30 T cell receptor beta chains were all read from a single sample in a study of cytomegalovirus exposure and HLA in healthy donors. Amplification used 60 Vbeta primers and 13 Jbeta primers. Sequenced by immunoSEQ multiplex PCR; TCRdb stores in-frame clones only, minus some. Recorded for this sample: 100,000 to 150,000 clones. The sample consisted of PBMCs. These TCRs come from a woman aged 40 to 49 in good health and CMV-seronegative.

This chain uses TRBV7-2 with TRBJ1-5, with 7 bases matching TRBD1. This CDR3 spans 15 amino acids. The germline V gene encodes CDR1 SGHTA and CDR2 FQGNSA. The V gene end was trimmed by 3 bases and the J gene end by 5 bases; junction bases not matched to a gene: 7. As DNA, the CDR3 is TGTGCCAGCAGCTTTAGACAGGGAAGGGATCAGCCCCAGCATTTT. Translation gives CASSFRQGRDQPQHF.

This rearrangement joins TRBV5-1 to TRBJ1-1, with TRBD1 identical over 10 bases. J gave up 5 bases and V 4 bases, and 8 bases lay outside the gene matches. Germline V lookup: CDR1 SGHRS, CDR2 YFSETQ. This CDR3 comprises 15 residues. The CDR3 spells CASSPTGGFITEAFF. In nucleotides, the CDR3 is TGCGCCAGCAGCCCGACAGGGGGCTTTATTACTGAAGCTTTCTTT.

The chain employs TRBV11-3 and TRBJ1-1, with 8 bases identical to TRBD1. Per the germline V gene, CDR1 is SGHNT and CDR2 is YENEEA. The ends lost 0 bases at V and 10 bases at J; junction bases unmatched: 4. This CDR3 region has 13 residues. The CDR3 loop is CASSLESQGGAFF. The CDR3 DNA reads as TGTGCCAGCAGCTTAGAGTCACAGGGGGGAGCTTTCTTT.

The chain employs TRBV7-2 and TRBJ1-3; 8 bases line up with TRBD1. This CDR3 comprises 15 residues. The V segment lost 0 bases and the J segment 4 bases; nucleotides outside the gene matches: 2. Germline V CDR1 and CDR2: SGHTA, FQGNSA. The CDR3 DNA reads TGTGCCAGCAGCTTAGCACAGGGGGTGGGAAACACCATATATTTT. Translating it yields CASSLAQGVGNTIYF. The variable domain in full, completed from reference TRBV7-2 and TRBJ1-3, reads GAGVSQSPSNKVTEKGKDVELRCDPISGHTALYWYRQSLGQGLEFLIYFQGNSAPDKSGLPSDRFSAERTGGSVSTLTIQRTQQEDSAVYLCASSLAQGVGNTIYFGEGSWLTVV.

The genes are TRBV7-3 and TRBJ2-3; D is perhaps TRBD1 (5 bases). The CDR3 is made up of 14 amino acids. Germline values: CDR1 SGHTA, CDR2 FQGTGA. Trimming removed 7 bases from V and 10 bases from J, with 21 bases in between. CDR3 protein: CASTVDSTQVPQYF. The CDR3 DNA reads TGTGCCAGCACCGTCGACAGCACCCAAGTTCCGCAGTATTTT.

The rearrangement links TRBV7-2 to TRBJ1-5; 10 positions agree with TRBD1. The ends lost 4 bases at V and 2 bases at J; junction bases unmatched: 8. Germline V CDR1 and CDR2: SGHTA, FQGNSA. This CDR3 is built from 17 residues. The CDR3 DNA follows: TGTGCCAGCAGCTCCGGGACAGGGGAATTAGGCAATCAGCCCCAGCATTTT. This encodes CASSSGTGELGNQPQHF.

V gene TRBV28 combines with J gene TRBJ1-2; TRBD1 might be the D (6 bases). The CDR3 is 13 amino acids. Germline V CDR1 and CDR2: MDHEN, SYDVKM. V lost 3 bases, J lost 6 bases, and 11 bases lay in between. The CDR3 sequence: CASSFGGVNGYTF. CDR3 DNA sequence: TGTGCCAGCAGTTTTGGGGGCGTGAATGGCTACACCTTC.

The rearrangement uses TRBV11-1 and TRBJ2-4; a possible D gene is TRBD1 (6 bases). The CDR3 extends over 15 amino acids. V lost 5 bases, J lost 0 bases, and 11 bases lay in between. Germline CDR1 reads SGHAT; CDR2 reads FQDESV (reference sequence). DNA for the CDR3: TGTGCCAGCAGCCTCTCGGACAGAGCCAAAAACATTCAGTACTTC. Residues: CASSLSDRAKNIQYF.

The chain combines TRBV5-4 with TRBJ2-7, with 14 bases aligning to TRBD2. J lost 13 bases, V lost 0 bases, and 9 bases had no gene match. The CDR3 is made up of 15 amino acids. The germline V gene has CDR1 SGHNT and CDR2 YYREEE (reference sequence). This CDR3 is CASSLGPPGLAGVYF. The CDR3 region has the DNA TGTGCCAGCAGCTTGGGGCCCCCGGGACTAGCGGGGGTTTACTTC.

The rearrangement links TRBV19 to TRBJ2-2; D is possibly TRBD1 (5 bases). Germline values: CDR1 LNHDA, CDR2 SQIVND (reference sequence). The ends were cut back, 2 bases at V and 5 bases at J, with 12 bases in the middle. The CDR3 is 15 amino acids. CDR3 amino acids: CASSIRRQYTGELFF. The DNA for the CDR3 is TGTGCCAGTAGTATAAGAAGACAGTATACCGGGGAGCTGTTTTTT.

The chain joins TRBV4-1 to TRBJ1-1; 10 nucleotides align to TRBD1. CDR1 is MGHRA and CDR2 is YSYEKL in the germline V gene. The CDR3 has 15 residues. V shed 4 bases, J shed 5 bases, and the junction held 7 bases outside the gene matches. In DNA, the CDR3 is TGCGCCAGCAGCCCTGAGGGACAGGGGTGGACTGAAGCTTTCTTT. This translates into CASSPEGQGWTEAFF.

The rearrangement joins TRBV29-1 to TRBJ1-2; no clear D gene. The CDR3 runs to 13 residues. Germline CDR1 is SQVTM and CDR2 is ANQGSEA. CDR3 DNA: TGCACCCTCCGGGGAGGGATAAACTATGGCTACACCTTC. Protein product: CTLRGGINYGYTF.

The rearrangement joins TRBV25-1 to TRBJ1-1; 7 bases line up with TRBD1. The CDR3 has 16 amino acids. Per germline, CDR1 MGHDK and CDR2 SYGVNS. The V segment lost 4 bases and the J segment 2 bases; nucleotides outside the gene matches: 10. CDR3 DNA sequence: TGTGCCAGCAGTGGTCCAGGGGGTCGACTTAACACTGAAGCTTTCTTT. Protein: CASSGPGGRLNTEAFF.

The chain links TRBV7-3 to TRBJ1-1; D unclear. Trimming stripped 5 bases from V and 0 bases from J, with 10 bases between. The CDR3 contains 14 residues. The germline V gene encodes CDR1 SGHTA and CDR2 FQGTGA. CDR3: CASSPGFLNTEAFF. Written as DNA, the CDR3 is TGTGCCAGCAGCCCCGGGTTCTTGAACACTGAAGCTTTCTTT.

CDR3 sequence: CASSPSRGGPYTGELFF. For the CDR3, the DNA is TGTGCCAGCAGCCCCTCCCGCGGGGGTCCCTACACCGGGGAGCTGTTTTTT. This rearrangement joins TRBV13 to TRBJ2-2, with TRBD2 matching 7 bases. CDR3 length: 17 residues. In germline, CDR1 is PRHDT, CDR2 FYEKMQ (reference sequence). V lost 5 bases and J lost 3; bases outside the gene matches: 12. The whole variable domain, filled in from reference TRBV13 and TRBJ2-2, reads AAGVIQSPRHLIKEKRETATLKCYPIPRHDTVYWYQQGPGQDPQFLISFYEKMQSDKGSIPDRFSAQQFSDYHSELNMSSLELGDSALYFCASSPSRGGPYTGELFFGEGSRLTVL.

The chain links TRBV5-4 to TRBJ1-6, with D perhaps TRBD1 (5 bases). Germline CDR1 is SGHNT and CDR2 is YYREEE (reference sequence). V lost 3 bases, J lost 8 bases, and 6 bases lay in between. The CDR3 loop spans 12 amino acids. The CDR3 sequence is CASSSGDSPLHF. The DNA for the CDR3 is TGTGCCAGCAGCTCGGGGGATTCACCCCTCCACTTT.

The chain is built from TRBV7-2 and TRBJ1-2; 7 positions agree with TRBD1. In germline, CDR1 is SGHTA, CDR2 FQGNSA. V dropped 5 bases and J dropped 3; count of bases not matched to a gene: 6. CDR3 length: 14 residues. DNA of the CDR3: TGTGCCAGCAGCCGACAGGGTACCCACTATGGCTACACCTTC. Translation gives CASSRQGTHYGYTF.

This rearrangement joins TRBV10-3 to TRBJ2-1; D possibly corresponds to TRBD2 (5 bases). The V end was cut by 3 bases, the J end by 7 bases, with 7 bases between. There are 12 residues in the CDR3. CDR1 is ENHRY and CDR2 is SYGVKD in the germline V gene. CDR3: CAISDRGNEQFF. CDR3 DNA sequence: TGTGCCATCAGTGACAGAGGGAATGAGCAGTTCTTC.

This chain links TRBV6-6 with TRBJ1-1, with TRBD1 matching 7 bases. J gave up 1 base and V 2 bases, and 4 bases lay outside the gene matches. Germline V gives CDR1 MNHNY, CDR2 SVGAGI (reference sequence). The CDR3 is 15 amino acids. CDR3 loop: CASSYQTGSNTEAFF. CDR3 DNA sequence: TGTGCCAGCAGTTACCAGACAGGGTCGAACACTGAAGCTTTCTTT.

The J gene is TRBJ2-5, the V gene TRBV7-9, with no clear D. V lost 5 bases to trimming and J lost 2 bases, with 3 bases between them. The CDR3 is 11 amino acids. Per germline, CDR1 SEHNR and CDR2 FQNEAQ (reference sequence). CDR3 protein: CASSPQETQYF. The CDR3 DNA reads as TGTGCCAGCAGCCCGCAAGAGACCCAGTACTTC.

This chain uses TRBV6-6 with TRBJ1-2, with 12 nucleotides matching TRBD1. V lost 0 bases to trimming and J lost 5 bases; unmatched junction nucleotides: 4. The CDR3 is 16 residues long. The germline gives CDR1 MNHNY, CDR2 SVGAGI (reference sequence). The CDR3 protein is CASSYSTGQGAYGYTF. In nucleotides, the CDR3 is TGTGCCAGCAGTTACTCGACGGGACAGGGGGCTTATGGCTACACCTTC.

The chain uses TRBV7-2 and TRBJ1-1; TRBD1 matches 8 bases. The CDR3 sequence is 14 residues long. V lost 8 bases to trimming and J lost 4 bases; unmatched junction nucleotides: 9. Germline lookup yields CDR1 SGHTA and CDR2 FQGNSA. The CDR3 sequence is CASLNYRGVTEAFF. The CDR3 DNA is TGTGCCAGCCTTAATTACAGGGGGGTCACTGAAGCTTTCTTT. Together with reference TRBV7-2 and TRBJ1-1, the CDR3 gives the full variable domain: GAGVSQSPSNKVTEKGKDVELRCDPISGHTALYWYRQSLGQGLEFLIYFQGNSAPDKSGLPSDRFSAERTGGSVSTLTIQRTQQEDSAVYLCASLNYRGVTEAFFGQGTRLTVV.

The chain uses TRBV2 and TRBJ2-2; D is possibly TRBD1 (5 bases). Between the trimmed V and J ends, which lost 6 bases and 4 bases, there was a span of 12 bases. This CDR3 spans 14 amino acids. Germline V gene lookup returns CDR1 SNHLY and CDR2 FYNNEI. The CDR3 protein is CASRGRVTTGELFF. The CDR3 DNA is TGTGCCAGCAGGGGCAGGGTAACCACCGGGGAGCTGTTTTTT.

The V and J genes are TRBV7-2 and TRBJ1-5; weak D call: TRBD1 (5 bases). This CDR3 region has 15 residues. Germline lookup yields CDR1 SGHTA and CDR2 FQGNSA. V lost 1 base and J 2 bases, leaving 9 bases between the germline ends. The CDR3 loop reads CASSLGGGGNQPQHF. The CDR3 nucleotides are TGTGCCAGCAGCTTAGGTGGGGGGGGCAATCAGCCCCAGCATTTT.

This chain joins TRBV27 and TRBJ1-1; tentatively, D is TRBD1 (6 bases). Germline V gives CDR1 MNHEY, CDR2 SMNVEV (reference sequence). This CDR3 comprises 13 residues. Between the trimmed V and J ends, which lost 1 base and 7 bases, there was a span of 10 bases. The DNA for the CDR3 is TGTGCCAGCAGTTTATGGGGGCGTGTTGAAGCTTTCTTT. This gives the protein CASSLWGRVEAFF.

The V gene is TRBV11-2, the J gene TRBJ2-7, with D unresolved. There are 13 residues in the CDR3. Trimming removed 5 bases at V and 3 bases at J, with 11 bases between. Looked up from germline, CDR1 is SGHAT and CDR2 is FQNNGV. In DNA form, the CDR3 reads TGTGCCAGCAGCCGGACGGCCGACTACGAGCAGTACGTC. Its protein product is CASSRTADYEQYV.

The CDR3: CASSLWGQMGGYTF. CDR3 nucleotide sequence: TGTGCCAGCAGCCTTTGGGGACAGATGGGTGGCTACACCTTC. The chain links TRBV7-8 to TRBJ1-2; TRBD1 matches 7 bases. CDR1 and CDR2 from the germline V gene are SGHVS and FQNEAQ. The V and J ends lost 5 bases and 7 bases, in that order; junction bases with no gene match: 10. This CDR3 is built from 14 residues.

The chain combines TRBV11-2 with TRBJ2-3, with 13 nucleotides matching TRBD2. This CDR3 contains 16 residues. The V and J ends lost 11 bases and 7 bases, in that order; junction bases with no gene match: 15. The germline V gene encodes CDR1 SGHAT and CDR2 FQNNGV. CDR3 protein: CASRTSGGGVRNTQYF. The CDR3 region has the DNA TGTGCCTCCCGGACTAGCGGGGGCGGGGTTCGAAATACGCAGTATTTT.

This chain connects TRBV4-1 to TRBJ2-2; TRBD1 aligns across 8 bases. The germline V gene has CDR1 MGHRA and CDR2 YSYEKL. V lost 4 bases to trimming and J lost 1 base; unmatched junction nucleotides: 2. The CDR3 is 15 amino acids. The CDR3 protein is CASSRGTGNTGELFF. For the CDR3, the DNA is TGCGCCAGCAGCCGAGGGACAGGGAACACCGGGGAGCTGTTTTTT.

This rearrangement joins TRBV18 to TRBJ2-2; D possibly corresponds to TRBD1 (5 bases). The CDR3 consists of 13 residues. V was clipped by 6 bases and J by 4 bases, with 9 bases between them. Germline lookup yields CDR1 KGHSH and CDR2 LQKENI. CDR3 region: CASSGQGTGELFF. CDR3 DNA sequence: TGTGCCAGCTCCGGGCAGGGCACCGGGGAGCTGTTTTTT.